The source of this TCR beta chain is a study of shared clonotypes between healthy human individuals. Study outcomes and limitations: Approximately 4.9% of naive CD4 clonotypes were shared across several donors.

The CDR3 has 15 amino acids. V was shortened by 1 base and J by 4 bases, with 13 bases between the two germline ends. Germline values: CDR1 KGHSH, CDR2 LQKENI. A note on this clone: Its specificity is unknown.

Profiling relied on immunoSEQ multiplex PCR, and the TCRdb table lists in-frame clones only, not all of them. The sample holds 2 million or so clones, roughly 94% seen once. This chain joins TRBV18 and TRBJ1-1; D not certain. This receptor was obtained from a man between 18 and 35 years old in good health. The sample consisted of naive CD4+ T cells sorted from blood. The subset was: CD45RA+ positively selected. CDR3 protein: CASSPLSGRGTEAFF. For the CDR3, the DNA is TGTGCCAGCTCACCACTCTCGGGTCGGGGCACTGAAGCTTTCTTT.